Listed here is a single T cell receptor (beta chain). These data belong to a study of CD8 T cells in Susac syndrome. Sequencing of TCR beta, carried out with a high-throughput approach, was applied to CD8+ and CD4+ T cells from the blood. While CD8+ and CD4+ T cells were isolated negatively, TEMRA cells were enriched by FACS. The CDR3 sequence is 9 residues long. Germline V gene sequence: CDR1 MGHDK, CDR2 SYGVNS. With random hexamers, roughly 0.5 to 1 ug RNA was reverse transcribed. A single record per CDR3 protein comes from TCRdb applying MiXCR to the immunoSEQ multiplex PCR reads. The table records 80,000 or so distinct CDR3 sequences, 94% of them present only once.

Sequenced: CD8+ T cells from PBMCs. The TCR sequence derives from a human donor in good health. This rearrangement joins TRBV25-1 to TRBJ1-1; no clear D. The CDR3 loop is CAAGTEAFF. Written as DNA, the CDR3 is TGTGCGGCAGGCACTGAAGCTTTCTTT. Complete variable domain (other parts from reference TRBV25-1 and TRBJ1-1): EADIYQTPRYLVIGTGKKITLECSQTMGHDKMYWYQQDPGMELHLIHYSYGVNSTEKGDLSSESTVSRIRTEHFPLTLESARPSHTSQYLCAAGTEAFFGQGTRLTVV.